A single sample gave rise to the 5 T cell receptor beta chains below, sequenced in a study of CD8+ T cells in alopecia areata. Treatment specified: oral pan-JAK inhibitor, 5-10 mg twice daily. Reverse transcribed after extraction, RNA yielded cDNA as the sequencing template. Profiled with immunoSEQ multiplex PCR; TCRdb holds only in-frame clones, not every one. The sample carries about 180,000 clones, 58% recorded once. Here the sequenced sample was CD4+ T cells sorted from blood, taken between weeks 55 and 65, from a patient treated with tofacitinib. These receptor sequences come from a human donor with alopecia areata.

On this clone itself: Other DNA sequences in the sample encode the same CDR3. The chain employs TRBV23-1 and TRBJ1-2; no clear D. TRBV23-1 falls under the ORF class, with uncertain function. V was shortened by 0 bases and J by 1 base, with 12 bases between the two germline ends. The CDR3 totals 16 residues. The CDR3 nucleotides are TGCGCCAGCAGTCAATCGGTGGTCCCCTTTAACTATGGCTACACCTTC. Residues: CASSQSVVPFNYGYTF.

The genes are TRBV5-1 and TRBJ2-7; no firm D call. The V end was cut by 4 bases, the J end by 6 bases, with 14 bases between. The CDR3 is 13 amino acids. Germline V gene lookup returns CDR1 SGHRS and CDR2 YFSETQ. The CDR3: CASSPLPIVEQYF. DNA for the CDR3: TGCGCCAGCAGCCCGCTACCCATTGTCGAGCAGTACTTC.

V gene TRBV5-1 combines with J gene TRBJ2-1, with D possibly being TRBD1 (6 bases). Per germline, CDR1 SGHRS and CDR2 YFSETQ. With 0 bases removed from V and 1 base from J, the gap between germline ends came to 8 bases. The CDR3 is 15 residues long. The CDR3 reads CASSLAQGSYNEQFF. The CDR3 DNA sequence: TGCGCCAGCAGCTTGGCACAGGGTTCCTACAATGAGCAGTTCTTC.

For the CDR3, the DNA is TGTGCCAGAGGGTCAGGGAACGGGCAGTACTTC. As protein: CARGSGNGQYF. This chain joins TRBV2 and TRBJ2-7; D perhaps matches TRBD1 (5 bases). This CDR3 is 11 amino acids long. Germline V lookup: CDR1 SNHLY, CDR2 FYNNEI. Trimming took 9 bases from V and 9 from J, leaving 15 bases between them.

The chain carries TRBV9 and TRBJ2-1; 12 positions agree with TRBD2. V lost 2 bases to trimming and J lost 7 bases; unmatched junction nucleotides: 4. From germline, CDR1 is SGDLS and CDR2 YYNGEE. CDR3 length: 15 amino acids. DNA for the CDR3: TGTGCCAGCAGCGTCACTAGCGGGGGGTATAATGAGCAGTTCTTC. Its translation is CASSVTSGGYNEQFF. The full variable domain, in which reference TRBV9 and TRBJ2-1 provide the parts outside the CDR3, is DSGVTQTPKHLITATGQRVTLRCSPRSGDLSVYWYQQSLDQGLQFLIQYYNGEERAKGNILERFSAQQFPDLHSELNLSSLELGDSALYFCASSVTSGGYNEQFFGPGTRLTVL.